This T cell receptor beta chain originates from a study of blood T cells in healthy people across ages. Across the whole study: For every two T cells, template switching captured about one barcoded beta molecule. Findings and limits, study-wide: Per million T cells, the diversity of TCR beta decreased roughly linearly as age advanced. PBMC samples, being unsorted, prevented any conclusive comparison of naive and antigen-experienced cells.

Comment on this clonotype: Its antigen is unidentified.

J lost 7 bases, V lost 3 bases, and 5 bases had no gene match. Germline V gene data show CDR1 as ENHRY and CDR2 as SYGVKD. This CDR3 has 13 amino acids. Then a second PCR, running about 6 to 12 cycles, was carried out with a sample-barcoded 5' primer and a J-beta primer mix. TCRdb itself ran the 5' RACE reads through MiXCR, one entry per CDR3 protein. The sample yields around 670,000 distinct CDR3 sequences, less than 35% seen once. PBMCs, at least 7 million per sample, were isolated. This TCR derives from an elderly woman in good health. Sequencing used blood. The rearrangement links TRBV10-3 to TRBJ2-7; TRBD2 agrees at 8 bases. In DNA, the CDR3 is TGTGCCATCAGTGAACGGGGGGGCAATGAGCAGTACTTC. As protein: CAISERGGNEQYF.